This TCR beta chain emerged from a study of cytomegalovirus exposure and HLA in healthy donors. Clones were sequenced by immunoSEQ multiplex PCR, and TCRdb holds only the in-frame ones, with some missing. The sample records 110,000 to 150,000 clones, approximately 84% being singletons. For this clone: As yet, its antigen is unknown.

Study outcomes and limitations: Many donors shared some public TCRs, even though most TCR sequences were rare. First-cohort TCR clusters tended to co-occur in the roughly 130 validation repertoires, a later analysis found.

This CDR3 region has 15 residues. CDR1 is MNHEY, CDR2 SVGAGI, per germline. Between the trimmed V and J ends, which lost 0 bases and 0 bases, there was a span of 8 bases. J is TRBJ1-1 and V is TRBV6-5, with D possibly matching TRBD1 (6 bases). Input material: PBMCs. This clonotype originated in a woman in her 30s in good health and CMV-seronegative. The CDR3 loop is CASSYSQGLNTEAFF. The CDR3 nucleotides read TGTGCCAGCAGTTACTCACAGGGACTGAACACTGAAGCTTTCTTT.